Shown below are 29 T cell receptor beta chains from a single sample sequenced in a study of vaccination and CD4 T cells after COVID-19. The study sequenced cultured CD4+ T cell DNA using the Oncomine TCR Beta short-read assay. After culture, CD4+ T cells served as the source for genomic DNA extraction. TCRdb itself ran the PCR reads through MiXCR, one entry per CDR3 protein. The sample consists of some 7,600 distinct CDR3 sequences, under 40% of them appearing once. Treatment described: approximately 11-day PBMC culture with coronavirus spike peptide pools or control peptides (ViraFEST assay). From the unexposed donor, CD4+ T cells were collected ahead of the COVID-19 pandemic (2011-2018). These receptors have no known antigen. Input material: CD4+ T cells from blood, cultured in vitro. Receptor source: a human donor in good health.

In the case of this clonotype: One end of the junction fails to match germline, which may point to a read error. J is TRBJ2-7 and V is TRBV27; 12 nucleotides match TRBD1. This CDR3 comprises 17 residues. Germline V gene lookup returns CDR1 MNHEY and CDR2 SMNVEV (reference sequence). The CDR3 DNA reads as TGTGCCAGCAGTTCCTGGGACAGGGGGCGTCCCTCCTACAAGCAGTACTTC. This encodes CASSSWDRGRPSYKQYF.

The V gene is TRBV4-3, the J gene TRBJ2-1; tentatively, D is TRBD1 (6 bases). Germline V gene sequence: CDR1 LGHNA, CDR2 YSLEER. This CDR3 is built from 15 residues. Trimming stripped 4 bases from V and 7 bases from J, with 17 bases between. For the CDR3, the DNA is TGCGCCAGCAGCCGAACCGGGTCCCAGGGGAATGAGCAGTTCTTC. Translating it yields CASSRTGSQGNEQFF.

The chain carries TRBV5-1 and TRBJ2-5; D gene ambiguous. V was cut by 2 bases and J by 5 bases, with 19 bases left in between. CDR1 and CDR2 from the germline V gene are SGHRS and YFSETQ. The CDR3 consists of 16 residues. DNA for the CDR3: TGCGCCAGCAGCTTAGCGTCGTTTGGAATTATGGAGACCCAGTACTTC. It translates to CASSLASFGIMETQYF.

The chain carries TRBV6-2 or TRBV6-3 and TRBJ1-2; unclear D gene. V lost 4 bases and J 4 bases, leaving 16 bases between the germline ends. CDR3 size: 15 residues. CDR1 and CDR2 from the germline V gene are MNHEY and SVGEGT. This CDR3 reads CASSLRRVETYGYTF. The DNA for the CDR3 is TGTGCCAGCAGTTTGCGAAGGGTGGAAACCTATGGCTACACCTTC.

This sequence joins TRBV28 and TRBJ2-1; D possibly corresponds to TRBD1 (5 bases). Trimming pared 9 bases from V and 1 base from J, leaving 16 bases between. The CDR3 runs to 15 residues. From germline, CDR1 is MDHEN and CDR2 SYDVKM. The CDR3 spells CASKWQGPSYNEQFF. The CDR3 coding sequence is TGTGCCAGTAAGTGGCAGGGTCCGTCCTACAATGAGCAGTTCTTC.

CDR3 nucleotides: TGTGCCAGCAGCTCCGAGCGGCAAGAGACCCAGTACTTC. Its translation is CASSSERQETQYF. The chain uses TRBV7-2 and TRBJ2-5, with D possibly TRBD2 on 5 matching bases. This CDR3 is built from 13 residues. V lost 4 bases, J lost 2 bases, and 8 bases lay in between. Germline V gene lookup returns CDR1 SGHTA and CDR2 FQGNSA. Together with reference TRBV7-2 and TRBJ2-5, the CDR3 gives the full variable domain: GAGVSQSPSNKVTEKGKDVELRCDPISGHTALYWYRQSLGQGLEFLIYFQGNSAPDKSGLPSDRFSAERTGGSVSTLTIQRTQQEDSAVYLCASSSERQETQYFGPGTRLLVL.

In its sample, this clonotype was seen a few times. V and J are TRBV20-1 and TRBJ2-1; 15 bases are shared with TRBD2. Germline V gene data show CDR1 as DFQATT and CDR2 as SNEGSKA (reference sequence). This CDR3 has 16 residues. J lost 8 bases, V lost 2 bases, and 7 bases had no gene match. The CDR3 nucleotides read TGCAGTGCTAGATCCGGGACTAGCGGGAGGATGGATGAGCAGTTCTTC. It yields the protein CSARSGTSGRMDEQFF.

This clonotype was observed once. The V and J genes are TRBV10-3 and TRBJ2-1, with 8 bases aligning to TRBD2. This CDR3 has 13 residues. Germline CDR1 and CDR2: ENHRY and SYGVKD. The V gene end was trimmed by 10 bases and the J gene end by 3 bases; junction bases not matched to a gene: 5. CDR3 nucleotides: TGTGCCACCAGCGCGGGGGGCTACAATGAGCAGTTCTTC. It codes for CATSAGGYNEQFF.

The count of this clonotype is one. The chain uses TRBV7-2 and TRBJ1-5; D remains ambiguous. Trimming pared 2 bases from V and 0 bases from J, leaving 8 bases between. Germline CDR1 SGHTA, CDR2 FQGNSA. The length of the CDR3 is 15 residues. The DNA for the CDR3 is TGTGCCAGCAGCTTAACCGGTAATAGCAATCAGCCCCAGCATTTT. Residues: CASSLTGNSNQPQHF. Full variable domain (rest looked up from reference TRBV7-2 and TRBJ1-5): GAGVSQSPSNKVTEKGKDVELRCDPISGHTALYWYRQSLGQGLEFLIYFQGNSAPDKSGLPSDRFSAERTGGSVSTLTIQRTQQEDSAVYLCASSLTGNSNQPQHFGDGTRLSIL.

This rearrangement joins TRBV18 to TRBJ2-6; D could derive from TRBD1 or TRBD2 (6 bases each). The germline gives CDR1 KGHSH, CDR2 LQKENI. With 4 bases removed from V and 16 bases from J, the gap between germline ends came to 17 bases. This CDR3 has 13 residues. The CDR3 is CASSQQGGVRLTF. CDR3 nucleotides: TGTGCCAGCTCACAACAGGGAGGAGTCCGTCTGACTTTC.

This clonotype was observed a handful of times. V and J are TRBV6-1 and TRBJ2-7; TRBD2 matches at 11 bases. The CDR3 runs 15 residues. The V segment lost 2 bases and the J segment 0 bases; nucleotides outside the gene matches: 0. Germline V gene lookup returns CDR1 MNHNS and CDR2 SASEGT. The CDR3 DNA reads as TGTGCCAGCAGTGAAACTAGCGGGAGCTCCTACGAGCAGTACTTC. Translated, it gives CASSETSGSSYEQYF.

This chain connects TRBV7-9 to TRBJ1-2; 7 nucleotides agree with TRBD1. CDR1 SEHNR and CDR2 FQNEAQ come from the germline V gene (reference sequence). The J segment lost 2 bases and the V segment lost 5 bases, leaving 2 bases of the junction unmatched. The CDR3 length is 13 residues. In DNA form, the CDR3 reads TGTGCCAGCAGCCGGGGACAGAACTATGGCTACACCTTC. This encodes CASSRGQNYGYTF. Complete variable domain (other parts from reference TRBV7-9 and TRBJ1-2): DTGVSQNPRHKITKRGQNVTFRCDPISEHNRLYWYRQTLGQGPEFLTYFQNEAQLEKSRLLSDRFSAERPKGSFSTLEIQRTEQGDSAMYLCASSRGQNYGYTFGSGTRLTVV.

The rearrangement joins TRBV20-1 to TRBJ2-7, with D possibly TRBD1 on 6 matching bases. CDR1 is DFQATT, CDR2 SNEGSKA, per germline (reference sequence). V was trimmed by 5 bases and J by 3 bases, leaving 11 bases between them. This CDR3 is 12 amino acids long. The CDR3 nucleotides are TGCAGTGCTTCAAAGACAGGCTACGAGCAGTACTTC. This gives the protein CSASKTGYEQYF.

This clonotype was seen a few times. This chain connects TRBV19 to TRBJ1-1; unclear D gene. The CDR3 has 13 residues. The V end lost 4 bases, the J end lost 2 bases, and 8 bases lay between the germline ends. Germline lookup yields CDR1 LNHDA and CDR2 SQIVND (reference sequence). Here the CDR3 reads CASSTNTNTEAFF. In nucleotides, the CDR3 is TGTGCCAGTAGTACTAATACTAACACTGAAGCTTTCTTT.

CDR3 sequence reads: CASTLRGGTAYNEQFF. The DNA of the CDR3 is TGTGCCAGCACCTTACGGGGGGGTACAGCCTACAATGAGCAGTTCTTC. The chain combines TRBV6-1 with TRBJ2-1; 8 bases align to TRBD2. After removal of 7 bases from V and 2 bases from J, the junction contained 10 bases not matched to a gene. Germline CDR1 reads MNHNS; CDR2 reads SASEGT. CDR3 length: 16 residues.

This clonotype was observed a handful of times. V usage is TRBV20-1 and J usage is TRBJ2-1; no clear D. V was pared by 4 bases and J by 4 bases, with 11 bases between. The CDR3 runs to 13 residues. Germline V gene data show CDR1 as DFQATT and CDR2 as SNEGSKA (reference sequence). CDR3 sequence reads: CSAMPRIYNEQFF. CDR3 sequence (DNA): TGCAGTGCTATGCCACGGATATACAATGAGCAGTTCTTC.

V is TRBV6-2 or TRBV6-3 and J is TRBJ2-6, with TRBD2 as a possible D gene (6 bases). The V gene lost 7 bases and the J gene lost 2 bases, with 15 bases spanning the gap. CDR1 and CDR2 (germline): MNHEY, SVGEGT. The CDR3 runs to 16 residues. CDR3 sequence (DNA): TGTGCCAGCAACCGGGAGCCAGGAGCTGGGGCCAACGTCCTGACTTTC. Residues: CASNREPGAGANVLTF.

This clonotype was detected only a few times. The chain recombines TRBV6-2 or TRBV6-3 with TRBJ2-7; TRBD1 aligns across 8 bases. Germline CDR1 and CDR2: MNHEY and SVGEGT. This CDR3 comprises 16 residues. J lost 3 bases, V lost 2 bases, and 9 bases had no gene match. The CDR3 region has the DNA TGTGCCAGCAGTTACGGTTGGAGGACAGGGAGCTACGAGCAGTACTTC. It encodes CASSYGWRTGSYEQYF.

The chain is built from TRBV28 and TRBJ1-2; TRBD1 agrees at 7 bases. The germline V gene has CDR1 MDHEN and CDR2 SYDVKM. The CDR3 runs 14 residues. Trimming at V came to 5 bases and at J to 7 bases, leaving 10 bases not matched to a gene. This CDR3 is CASSLRGYRGGYTF. CDR3 DNA: TGTGCCAGCAGTCTGAGGGGTTACAGGGGTGGCTACACCTTC.

This clonotype occurred a few times. The chain is built from TRBV7-3 and TRBJ1-6; a weak D match, TRBD1 (5 bases). The germline V gene encodes CDR1 SGHTA and CDR2 FQGTGA. Trimming pared 1 base from V and 7 bases from J, leaving 8 bases between. The CDR3 loop spans 14 amino acids. CDR3 DNA sequence: TGTGCCAGCAGCTTAAGACAGACCAATTCACCCCTCCACTTT. Protein product: CASSLRQTNSPLHF.

The J gene is TRBJ2-7, the V gene TRBV20-1; 12 nucleotides align to TRBD2. Germline V CDR1 and CDR2: DFQATT, SNEGSKA (reference sequence). The V and J ends lost 1 base and 3 bases, in that order; junction bases with no gene match: 10. This CDR3 is 17 amino acids long. For the CDR3, the DNA is TGCAGTGCTAGAGGACTAGCGGGAGACCAGGTATTCTACGAGCAGTACTTC. It codes for CSARGLAGDQVFYEQYF.

This chain uses TRBV6-2 or TRBV6-3 with TRBJ1-1; unclear D gene. The CDR3 has 12 residues. V was cut by 2 bases and J by 8 bases, with 9 bases left in between. The germline V gene has CDR1 MNHEY and CDR2 SVGEGT. CDR3 in amino acids: CASSYGYLEAFF. The CDR3 DNA is TGTGCCAGCAGTTACGGGTACTTGGAAGCTTTCTTT.

The chain combines TRBV7-9 with TRBJ1-2; possibly TRBD1 for D (5 bases). This CDR3 has 14 amino acids. Germline V gene lookup returns CDR1 SEHNR and CDR2 FQNEAQ (reference sequence). V dropped 2 bases and J dropped 6 bases, with 13 bases sitting between them. Here the CDR3 DNA reads TGTGCCAGCAGCTTATGGGACCTCGGGCATGGCTACACCTTC. The encoded protein is CASSLWDLGHGYTF.

This clonotype was counted a few times. The gene calls are TRBV7-6 and TRBJ2-5; 9 nucleotides align to TRBD2. Trimming removed 3 bases from V and 4 bases from J; junction bases left unmatched: 12. The germline V gene encodes CDR1 SGHVS and CDR2 FNYEAQ. There are 17 residues in the CDR3. CDR3 in DNA: TGTGCCAGCAGCTTCATAGCGGGAGTAGGGAGCGGAGAGACCCAGTACTTC. Encoded protein: CASSFIAGVGSGETQYF.

The chain recombines TRBV20-1 with TRBJ2-1, with TRBD2 matching 12 bases. Germline CDR1 reads DFQATT; CDR2 reads SNEGSKA (reference sequence). The CDR3 spans 15 residues. Trimming removed 5 bases from V and 9 bases from J; junction bases left unmatched: 11. CDR3 coding DNA: TGCAGTGCTCCAGACCTAGCGGGAGGGCCTGGTGAGCAGTTCTTC. Translating gives CSAPDLAGGPGEQFF.

There are a few counts of this clonotype. V and J are TRBV6-5 and TRBJ2-1; D not resolved. Germline-derived CDR1 and CDR2 are MNHEY and SVGAGI. The CDR3 is made up of 12 amino acids. Trimming pared 0 bases from V and 6 bases from J, leaving 3 bases between. The CDR3 DNA follows: TGTGCCAGCAGTTACTCGCTCAATGAGCAGTTCTTC. Its translation is CASSYSLNEQFF.

The V gene is TRBV20-1, the J gene TRBJ2-5; D is perhaps TRBD2 (6 bases). The V gene lost 6 bases and the J gene lost 4 bases, with 15 bases spanning the gap. Germline lookup yields CDR1 DFQATT and CDR2 SNEGSKA (reference sequence). This CDR3 has 13 amino acids. CDR3 loop: CSAQKPGLETQYF. The CDR3 nucleotides are TGCAGTGCACAGAAGCCGGGACTAGAGACCCAGTACTTC.

This sequence joins TRBV20-1 and TRBJ2-2, with 8 bases fitting TRBD1. CDR3 length: 15 residues. The germline V gene has CDR1 DFQATT and CDR2 SNEGSKA (reference sequence). Losses at the gene ends were 5 bases for V and 3 bases for J; bases not matched to a gene: 8. The CDR3 here is CSAEHKDRDTGELFF. The CDR3 DNA is TGCAGTGCTGAACACAAGGACAGGGACACCGGGGAGCTGTTTTTT.

The rearrangement uses TRBV19 and TRBJ2-1; D possibly corresponds to TRBD1 (6 bases). The CDR3 spans 13 residues. Trimming pared 3 bases from V and 6 bases from J, leaving 9 bases between. Germline V lookup: CDR1 LNHDA, CDR2 SQIVND (reference sequence). The CDR3 bases are TGTGCCAGTAGTATCCCCAGGGGCAATGAGCAGTTCTTC. It translates to CASSIPRGNEQFF.